This TCR beta chain was retrieved from a study of blood T cell repertoires in COVID-19. Germline V gives CDR1 SNHLY, CDR2 FYNNEI. There are 12 residues in the CDR3. About this clone itself: The junction differs from germline at one of its ends, possibly a read error.

Using immunoSEQ multiplex PCR, the repertoire was profiled, and TCRdb retains in-frame clones only, with some absent. Seen here are fewer than 45,000 clones, roughly three quarters observed once, and the top ten hold around 17%. This clonotype was obtained from a man aged 65 to 79 with acute or convalescent COVID-19. The sample consisted of peripheral blood. V and J are TRBV2 and TRBJ2-7; TRBD1 might be the D (6 bases). The CDR3 region is CASSVTRQAKSF. In nucleotides, the CDR3 is TGTGCCAGCAGTGTGACAAGACAGGCTAAATCCTTC.